Following are 28 T cell receptor beta chains from one sample sequenced in a study of T cells in Graves' hyperthyroidism and ophthalmopathy. Regions amplified from RNA transcripts were the TCR beta CDR3 regions. First-round RT-PCR of the TCR CDR3 relied on the HTBI primer set. TCRdb analysed the multiplex PCR reads with MiXCR anew, one entry per CDR3 protein. The sample has more than 300,000 distinct CDR3 sequences, roughly 20% seen once. Sequencing used blood. The receptors shown here come from a man aged 18-30 years with Graves' ophthalmopathy.

This clonotype has a count of ten or more. In DNA, the CDR3 is TGTGCCAGCAGTTTATCGACCCCCACAGATACGCAGTATTTT. Its protein product is CASSLSTPTDTQYF. The chain links TRBV28 to TRBJ2-3; D gene ambiguous. V was clipped by 1 base and J by 2 bases, with 7 bases between them. The length of the CDR3 is 14 residues. CDR1 is MDHEN, CDR2 SYDVKM, per germline. Variable domain in full (rest from reference TRBV28 and TRBJ2-3): DVKVTQSSRYLVKRTGEKVFLECVQDMDHENMFWYRQDPGLGLRLIYFSYDVKMKEKGDIPEGYSVSREKKERFSLILESASTNQTSMYLCASSLSTPTDTQYFGPGTRLTVL.

V gene TRBV12-3 or TRBV12-4 combines with J gene TRBJ2-1; TRBD2 aligns across 7 bases. After removal of 10 bases from V and 3 bases from J, the junction contained 12 bases not matched to a gene. CDR3 length equals 15 residues. The CDR3 nucleotides read TGTGCCATCTTACTGCACGGCGGGGGCTACAATGAGCAGTTCTTC. Protein sequence: CAILLHGGGYNEQFF.

This clonotype was seen only a few times. This could be a read error, since a much larger clone is one nucleotide away. This chain uses TRBV6-4 with TRBJ2-2, with a weak D call TRBD1 (5 bases). V was cut by 6 bases and J by 3 bases, with 11 bases left in between. The CDR3 is 14 residues long. Germline values: CDR1 MRHNA, CDR2 SNTAGT. The CDR3, as DNA: TGTGCCAGCAGCCCCGTAGGGGACACCGGGGAGCTGTTTTTT. It encodes CASSPVGDTGELFF.

CDR3 nucleotide sequence: TGCGCCAGCAGCCAAGACCCGGGGACGGATGAAAAACTGTTTTTT. Translated: CASSQDPGTDEKLFF. This chain uses TRBV4-1 with TRBJ1-4; tentatively, D is TRBD1 (5 bases). Germline values: CDR1 MGHRA, CDR2 YSYEKL. The V gene lost 0 bases and the J gene lost 6 bases, with 11 bases spanning the gap. CDR3 size: 15 residues.

Only a few counts were recorded for this clonotype. The V and J genes are TRBV27 and TRBJ2-7; D may correspond to TRBD1 or TRBD2 (5 bases each). The CDR3 runs to 15 residues. Trimming took 5 bases from V and 3 from J, leaving 17 bases between them. Looked up from germline, CDR1 is MNHEY and CDR2 is SMNVEV (reference sequence). CDR3 sequence: CASSHPPGAGYEQYF. CDR3 nucleotide sequence: TGTGCCAGCAGTCACCCCCCCGGGGCAGGCTACGAGCAGTACTTC.

This clonotype occurred a few times. Because it lacks the conserved phenylalanine or tryptophan at the end, this CDR3 is likely a read error. V is TRBV12-5 and J is TRBJ2-7; a possible D gene is TRBD2 (6 bases). In germline, CDR1 is LGHNT, CDR2 FRNRAP. The CDR3 spans 16 residues. Deletions cut 2 bases from V and 2 bases from J, with 16 bases between. The CDR3 is CASGLFFGTSPYEQYS. CDR3 nucleotide sequence: TGTGCTAGTGGTTTGTTCTTCGGGACTTCCCCCTACGAGCAGTACTCC.

This clonotype was recorded many times. J is TRBJ1-5 and V is TRBV5-1, with D perhaps matching TRBD1 (5 bases). V lost 0 bases and J 3 bases, leaving 13 bases between the germline ends. Germline CDR1 is SGHRS and CDR2 is YFSETQ. CDR3 length: 16 residues. The CDR3 DNA sequence: TGCGCCAGCAGCTTGGATGGGGCGGCGGCCAATCAGCCCCAGCATTTT. Encoded protein: CASSLDGAAANQPQHF.

There are many counts of this clonotype. J is TRBJ2-7 and V is TRBV28, with 13 bases aligning to TRBD2. This CDR3 is 15 amino acids long. Per the germline V gene, CDR1 is MDHEN and CDR2 is SYDVKM. Trimming at V came to 6 bases and at J to 0 bases, leaving 2 bases not matched to a gene. Here the CDR3 reads CASRGTSGASYEQYF. DNA for the CDR3: TGTGCCAGCAGGGGGACTAGCGGGGCCTCCTACGAGCAGTACTTC. Complete variable domain (other parts from reference TRBV28 and TRBJ2-7): DVKVTQSSRYLVKRTGEKVFLECVQDMDHENMFWYRQDPGLGLRLIYFSYDVKMKEKGDIPEGYSVSREKKERFSLILESASTNQTSMYLCASRGTSGASYEQYFGPGTRLTVT.

This clonotype was observed many times. The CDR3 loop reads CATSPSLSPTDTQYF. The DNA for the CDR3 is TGCGCCACCTCGCCTAGCCTCTCGCCCACAGATACGCAGTATTTT. The chain carries TRBV5-1 and TRBJ2-3; D is possibly TRBD2 (5 bases). Trimming stripped 9 bases from V and 2 bases from J, with 19 bases between. Per the germline V gene, CDR1 is SGHRS and CDR2 is YFSETQ. The CDR3 runs 15 residues. The full variable domain, its missing parts supplied by reference TRBV5-1 and TRBJ2-3, is KAGVTQTPRYLIKTRGQQVTLSCSPISGHRSVSWYQQTPGQGLQFLFEYFSETQRNKGNFPGRFSGRQFSNSRSEMNVSTLELGDSALYLCATSPSLSPTDTQYFGPGTRLTVL.

The chain joins TRBV12-3 or TRBV12-4 to TRBJ1-4, with 9 nucleotides matching TRBD1. The CDR3 totals 17 residues. V trimming: 4 bases; J trimming: 3 bases; junction bases outside the gene matches: 9. The CDR3 sequence: CASSSEQGALPNEKLFF. The CDR3 DNA follows: TGTGCCAGCAGTTCAGAACAGGGGGCGCTTCCTAATGAAAAACTGTTTTTT.

This clonotype was seen many times. The gene calls are TRBV12-3 or TRBV12-4 and TRBJ1-1; 9 bases are shared with TRBD1. There are 15 residues in the CDR3. Trimming cost V 7 bases and J 0 bases; bases outside gene matches: 6. CDR3: CASKLTGGVNTEAFF. The CDR3 bases are TGTGCCAGCAAGTTGACAGGGGGGGTGAACACTGAAGCTTTCTTT.

This chain uses TRBV9 with TRBJ1-1; maybe TRBD1 (5 bases). The germline V and J ends were trimmed by 0 bases and 8 bases, with 17 bases remaining between them. The CDR3 is made up of 15 amino acids. Germline V gene lookup returns CDR1 SGDLS and CDR2 YYNGEE. CDR3: CASSVAPTANREAFF. CDR3 coding DNA: TGTGCCAGCAGCGTAGCTCCGACAGCCAACAGAGAAGCTTTCTTT.

The V and J genes are TRBV5-1 and TRBJ2-3; 8 nucleotides align to TRBD2. Trimming cost V 0 bases and J 2 bases; bases outside gene matches: 8. Germline CDR1 SGHRS, CDR2 YFSETQ. The CDR3 length is 17 residues. The CDR3 here is CASSLGTAGAYTDTQYF. The CDR3 nucleotides read TGCGCCAGCAGCTTGGGGACAGCGGGGGCCTACACAGATACGCAGTATTTT.

The CDR3 sequence is CASSTTSKPGELFF. For the CDR3, the DNA is TGTGCCAGCAGTACCACTAGTAAACCCGGGGAGCTGTTTTTT. The chain carries TRBV3-1 and TRBJ2-2; possibly TRBD2 for D (5 bases). CDR1 is LGHDT and CDR2 is YNNKEL in the germline V gene (reference sequence). The CDR3 is made up of 14 amino acids. Trimming cost V 6 bases and J 6 bases, with 14 bases left between them.

This clonotype was counted only a few times. This sequence joins TRBV6-2 or TRBV6-3 and TRBJ1-2; possibly TRBD1 for D (6 bases). The V end lost 11 bases, the J end lost 5 bases, and 12 bases lay between the germline ends. CDR3 length: 11 residues. Germline V gene data show CDR1 as MNHEY and CDR2 as SVGEGT. Written as DNA, the CDR3 is TGTGCCGCAGGGGTTGGTTATGGCTACACCTTC. Translation: CAAGVGYGYTF.

The chain couples TRBV6-8 to TRBJ1-5; possibly TRBD1 for D (6 bases). Per germline, CDR1 MNHGY and CDR2 SAAAGT. The CDR3 runs to 13 residues. Trimming removed 5 bases from V and 2 bases from J, with 7 bases in between. CDR3 amino acids: CASSNRGNQPQHF. Here the CDR3 DNA reads TGTGCCAGCAGTAACAGGGGCAATCAGCCCCAGCATTTT.

CDR3 in amino acids: CASSRTGGGNSPLHF. CDR3 bases: TGTGCCAGCAGTCGGACAGGGGGCGGTAATTCACCCCTCCACTTT. The chain joins TRBV12-3 or TRBV12-4 to TRBJ1-6; 11 nucleotides match TRBD1. V lost 5 bases to trimming and J lost 6 bases; unmatched junction nucleotides: 3. The CDR3 runs 15 residues.

There are a few counts of this clonotype. This chain joins TRBV29-1 and TRBJ2-3, with D perhaps TRBD1 (6 bases). This CDR3 comprises 13 residues. Trimming removed 7 bases at V and 2 bases at J, with 13 bases between. In germline, CDR1 is SQVTM, CDR2 ANQGSEA. CDR3 sequence (DNA): TGCAGCGCCAACAGGGCCCTCACAGATACGCAGTATTTT. Translation: CSANRALTDTQYF.

There are many counts of this clonotype. The rearrangement links TRBV7-8 to TRBJ2-5, with D hard to call. The CDR3 spans 15 residues. V gave up 0 bases and J gave up 2 bases, with 10 bases separating them. The germline gives CDR1 SGHVS, CDR2 FQNEAQ. Written as DNA, the CDR3 is TGTGCCAGCAGCTTAGCCGGCGGCAGTCAAGAGACCCAGTACTTC. This gives the protein CASSLAGGSQETQYF.

This clonotype was seen a handful of times. The rearrangement uses TRBV19 and TRBJ1-3, with D perhaps matching TRBD1 (6 bases). The ends were cut back, 0 bases at V and 2 bases at J, with 8 bases in the middle. The CDR3 is 15 amino acids. CDR1 and CDR2 from the germline V gene are LNHDA and SQIVND (reference sequence). The CDR3 DNA sequence: TGTGCCAGTAGTATAGATGAGGGGGCTGGAAACACCATATATTTT. This sequence encodes CASSIDEGAGNTIYF.

The chain joins TRBV20-1 to TRBJ1-3; no reliable D call. The V end was cut by 6 bases, the J end by 3 bases, with 9 bases between. The CDR3 is 12 residues long. CDR1 is DFQATT and CDR2 is SNEGSKA in the germline V gene (reference sequence). DNA of the CDR3: TGCAGTGCAACCCGCAGTGGAAACACCATATATTTT. Its protein is CSATRSGNTIYF.

This clonotype was detected ten times or more. CDR3 amino acids: CASSSTNRDRDNSPLHF. The CDR3 region has the DNA TGTGCCAGCAGCTCGACAAACCGGGACAGGGATAATTCACCCCTCCACTTT. The rearrangement links TRBV2 to TRBJ1-6, with 9 bases aligning to TRBD1. Germline assignment: CDR1 SNHLY and CDR2 FYNNEI. CDR3 size: 17 residues. After removal of 6 bases from V and 5 bases from J, the junction contained 11 bases not matched to a gene. The full variable domain, its missing parts supplied by reference TRBV2 and TRBJ1-6, is EPEVTQTPSHQVTQMGQEVILRCVPISNHLYFYWYRQILGQKVEFLVSFYNNEISEKSEIFDDQFSVERPDGSNFTLKIRSTKLEDSAMYFCASSSTNRDRDNSPLHFGNGTRLTVT.

The chain carries TRBV14 and TRBJ2-5, with a tentative D call TRBD2 (5 bases). The V gene's germline CDR1 is SGHDN and CDR2 FVKESK. The CDR3 has 17 amino acids. V shed 0 bases and J shed 5 bases, with 19 bases lying between them. The CDR3 DNA follows: TGTGCCAGCAGCCAAGAAGGAGGCGGGCGCCTCCGGGAGACCCAGTACTTC. Its protein product is CASSQEGGGRLRETQYF.

In this sample, this clonotype turned up many times. The rearrangement links TRBV11-2 to TRBJ2-7; TRBD2 might be the D (5 bases). Germline V gene sequence: CDR1 SGHAT, CDR2 FQNNGV. This CDR3 contains 15 residues. Trimming took 5 bases from V and 1 from J, leaving 15 bases between them. CDR3: CASSLGRATSYEQYF. DNA of the CDR3: TGTGCCAGCAGCCTAGGGCGGGCTACGTCCTACGAGCAGTACTTC.

This clonotype was seen many times. V gene TRBV3-1 combines with J gene TRBJ2-3; the D call may be TRBD1 or TRBD2 (5 bases each). The CDR3 spans 15 residues. V was clipped by 4 bases and J by 1 base, with 12 bases between them. Germline V gives CDR1 LGHDT, CDR2 YNNKEL (reference sequence). CDR3 in amino acids: CASSRPGTGTDTQYF. The CDR3 DNA follows: TGTGCCAGCAGCCGGCCCGGGACGGGCACAGATACGCAGTATTTT.

On this clonotype: Being one base from a much bigger clone, this may be a read error. The gene calls are TRBV12-3 or TRBV12-4 and TRBJ2-2, with 7 bases matching TRBD1. The length of the CDR3 is 15 residues. V lost 1 base to trimming and J lost 6 bases; unmatched junction nucleotides: 5. DNA for the CDR3: TGTGCCAGCAGTTTAGGGCAGGGGGTAGCCGGGGAGCTGTTTTTT. Its translation is CASSLGQGVAGELFF.

Here the CDR3 reads CASSLSLSEQYF. CDR3 DNA: TGTGCCAGCAGCCTCTCCCTATCCGAGCAGTACTTC. The chain links TRBV7-2 to TRBJ2-7; no clear D. Germline V gives CDR1 SGHTA, CDR2 FQGNSA. This CDR3 has 12 residues. V shed 5 bases and J shed 6 bases, with 11 bases lying between them.

This rearrangement joins TRBV20-1 to TRBJ1-4, with D unclear. The CDR3 covers 13 residues. Germline V lookup: CDR1 DFQATT, CDR2 SNEGSKA (reference sequence). The V gene lost 3 bases and the J gene lost 0 bases, with 5 bases spanning the gap. The CDR3 nucleotides are TGCAGTGCTAGCGGCACAACTAATGAAAAACTGTTTTTT. Translated: CSASGTTNEKLFF.